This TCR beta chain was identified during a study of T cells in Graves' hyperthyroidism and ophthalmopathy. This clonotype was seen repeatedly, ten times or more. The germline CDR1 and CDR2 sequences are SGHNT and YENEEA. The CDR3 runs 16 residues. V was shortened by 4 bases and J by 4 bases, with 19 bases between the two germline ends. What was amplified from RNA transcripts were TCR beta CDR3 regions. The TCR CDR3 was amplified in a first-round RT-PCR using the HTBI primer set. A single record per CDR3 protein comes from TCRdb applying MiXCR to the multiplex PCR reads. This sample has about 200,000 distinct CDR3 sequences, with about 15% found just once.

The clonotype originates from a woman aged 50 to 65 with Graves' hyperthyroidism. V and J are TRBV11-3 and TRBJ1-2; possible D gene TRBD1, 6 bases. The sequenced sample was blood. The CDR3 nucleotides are TGTGCCAGCAGCTCAAATCAGGGGCCGGGCGTCTATGGCTACACCTTC. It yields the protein CASSSNQGPGVYGYTF. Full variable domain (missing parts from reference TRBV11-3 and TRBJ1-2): EAGVVQSPRYKIIEKKQPVAFWCNPISGHNTLYWYLQNLGQGPELLIRYENEEAVDDSQLPKDRFSAERLKGVDSTLKIQPAELGDSAVYLCASSSNQGPGVYGYTFGSGTRLTVV.